What follows are 23 T cell receptor beta chains derived from one specimen sequenced in a study of pediatric ulcerative colitis. The assay was immunoSEQ multiplex PCR, and TCRdb's table has in-frame clones only and misses some. The repertoire holds some 25,000 clones, with about 67% as singletons. During colonoscopy, one to two rectal pinch biopsies were collected. Sequenced input: gut tissue. The receptors were gathered from a boy aged 5-17 years with severe ulcerative colitis.

The chain is built from TRBV4-3 and TRBJ2-2, with a tentative D call TRBD2 (7 bases). Germline V gene data show CDR1 as LGHNA and CDR2 as YSLEER. The CDR3 runs to 16 residues. Trimming left V 3 bases short and J 0 bases short, with 11 bases between. In nucleotides, the CDR3 is TGCGCCAGCAGCCAGCAAGGGGGGGCGAACACCGGGGAGCTGTTTTTT. Its protein is CASSQQGGANTGELFF.

CDR3 bases: TGCGCCAGCAGCCGGTTTTTGGGGTGGTTCGGCTACACCTTC. Its protein is CASSRFLGWFGYTF. The chain combines TRBV4-1 with TRBJ1-2; no reliable D call. Germline lookup yields CDR1 MGHRA and CDR2 YSYEKL. The germline V and J ends were trimmed by 4 bases and 8 bases, with 17 bases remaining between them. The CDR3 is 14 amino acids.

The chain has TRBV27 and TRBJ2-1; weak D call: TRBD1 (5 bases). V was pared by 6 bases and J by 4 bases, with 10 bases between. Germline V gene lookup returns CDR1 MNHEY and CDR2 SMNVEV (reference sequence). The CDR3 consists of 13 residues. CDR3 bases: TGTGCCAGCAGGAAAGACAGTTACAATGAGCAGTTCTTC. Its protein is CASRKDSYNEQFF.

The chain recombines TRBV6-5 with TRBJ2-5; D is unresolved. Between the trimmed V and J ends, which lost 4 bases and 4 bases, there was a span of 4 bases. The CDR3 spans 11 residues. Germline V lookup: CDR1 MNHEY, CDR2 SVGAGI. CDR3 bases: TGTGCCAGCAGTTCGGTAGAGACCCAGTACTTC. It specifies CASSSVETQYF.

V is TRBV5-6 and J is TRBJ1-2; TRBD1 might be the D (5 bases). Germline assignment: CDR1 SGHDT and CDR2 YYEEEE. Trimming stripped 2 bases from V and 8 bases from J, with 19 bases between. The CDR3 loop spans 15 amino acids. The CDR3, as DNA: TGTGCCAGCAGCTTTTGGGACCTCACCCAGCAGGGCTACACCTTC. Protein sequence: CASSFWDLTQQGYTF.

The chain carries TRBV5-1 and TRBJ2-1; 11 bases line up with TRBD2. The CDR3 runs 14 residues. V gave up 8 bases and J gave up 8 bases; unmatched junction bases: 9. Germline CDR1 SGHRS, CDR2 YFSETQ. CDR3 sequence reads: CASNTGLAVDEQFF. The CDR3 DNA is TGCGCCAGTAACACGGGACTAGCGGTCGATGAGCAGTTCTTC.

The chain carries TRBV9 and TRBJ1-1; TRBD1 agrees at 7 bases. The CDR3 is 14 amino acids. With V trimmed by 4 bases and J by 3 bases, 6 bases remained unmatched. Germline loops: CDR1 SGDLS, CDR2 YYNGEE. The CDR3 nucleotides read TGTGCCAGCAGCAAGACAGGGTTGGACACTGAAGCTTTCTTT. Amino acid sequence: CASSKTGLDTEAFF.

In DNA form, the CDR3 reads TGTGCCAGCAGTTCCACAGGGTTAAGGGAGACCCAGTACTTC. Its translation: CASSSTGLRETQYF. The chain employs TRBV6-9 and TRBJ2-5; D is perhaps TRBD1 (6 bases). CDR1 is MNHGY and CDR2 is SVAAGI in the germline V gene. The V end lost 4 bases, the J end lost 5 bases, and 14 bases lay between the germline ends. This CDR3 has 14 amino acids.

This clone appeared a few times. This chain uses TRBV5-4 with TRBJ2-5; D remains ambiguous. This CDR3 is 13 amino acids long. Germline loops: CDR1 SGHNT, CDR2 YYREEE (reference sequence). Trimming removed 2 bases at V and 1 base at J, with 6 bases between. CDR3 residues: CASSLSSQETQYF. CDR3 bases: TGTGCCAGCAGCTTATCTAGCCAAGAGACCCAGTACTTC.

This clone came up a few times. The genes are TRBV5-5 and TRBJ1-1, with D perhaps matching TRBD1 (6 bases). This CDR3 region has 16 residues. Trimming took 3 bases from V and 1 from J, leaving 16 bases between them. Germline loops: CDR1 SGHKS, CDR2 YYEKEE (reference sequence). CDR3 sequence (DNA): TGTGCCAGCAGCTCGAGAACAGGGTTGTGGAACACTGAAGCTTTCTTT. As protein: CASSSRTGLWNTEAFF.

The chain is built from TRBV7-9 and TRBJ1-2; 9 nucleotides match TRBD1. Trimming cost V 7 bases and J 6 bases; bases outside gene matches: 15. The CDR3 is made up of 16 amino acids. Germline-derived CDR1 and CDR2 are SEHNR and FQNEAQ (reference sequence). CDR3 sequence (DNA): TGTGCCAGCACAGTACAGGGGGCGCCCAGATCAGATGGCTACACCTTC. Amino acids: CASTVQGAPRSDGYTF.

The rearrangement joins TRBV7-2 to TRBJ2-1; 11 bases line up with TRBD2. The CDR3 is 13 residues long. The junction had 0 bases not matched to a gene; V was cut back by 4 bases and J by 7 bases. The V gene's germline CDR1 is SGHTA and CDR2 FQGNSA. The CDR3 coding sequence is TGTGCCAGCAGCTGGACTAGCGGGAATGAGCAGTTCTTC. Encoded protein: CASSWTSGNEQFF.

V and J are TRBV19 and TRBJ2-1, with 9 bases aligning to TRBD2. The V and J ends lost 3 bases and 0 bases, in that order; junction bases with no gene match: 6. Per germline, CDR1 LNHDA and CDR2 SQIVND (reference sequence). The CDR3 is 17 amino acids. CDR3 DNA: TGTGCCAGTAGTATGGGCCTAGCGGGGAGCTCCTACAATGAGCAGTTCTTC. Translation gives CASSMGLAGSSYNEQFF.

The chain joins TRBV5-1 to TRBJ2-1, with TRBD2 matching 7 bases. The CDR3 has 15 amino acids. The V and J ends lost 5 bases and 0 bases, in that order; junction bases with no gene match: 5. Germline CDR1 and CDR2: SGHRS and YFSETQ. CDR3 bases: TGCGCCAGCAGGCCTAGCGGTAGCTCCTACAATGAGCAGTTCTTC. The encoded protein is CASRPSGSSYNEQFF.

The sample holds one count of this clone. J is TRBJ1-1 and V is TRBV6-1; D remains unclear. This CDR3 is built from 13 residues. The V gene lost 4 bases and the J gene lost 1 base, with 7 bases spanning the gap. Germline V gene data show CDR1 as MNHNS and CDR2 as SASEGT. DNA for the CDR3: TGTGCCAGCAGTGCGGACCCGAACACTGAAGCTTTCTTT. Encoded protein: CASSADPNTEAFF.

The chain links TRBV19 to TRBJ1-1; no clear D gene. Trimming removed 4 bases at V and 6 bases at J, with 12 bases between. CDR1 and CDR2 from the germline V gene are LNHDA and SQIVND (reference sequence). The CDR3 loop spans 13 amino acids. The CDR3 protein is CASSTVLAAEAFF. The CDR3 DNA sequence: TGTGCCAGTAGTACAGTCCTGGCCGCTGAAGCTTTCTTT.

The gene calls are TRBV4-1 and TRBJ2-7; 8 bases match TRBD1. This CDR3 has 15 residues. Germline CDR1 is MGHRA and CDR2 is YSYEKL. V dropped 3 bases and J dropped 2; count of bases not matched to a gene: 6. CDR3 DNA sequence: TGCGCCAGCAGCCATATTAACAGGGGGACCTACGAGCAGTACTTC. As protein: CASSHINRGTYEQYF.

The chain links TRBV7-2 to TRBJ1-1, with 7 bases fitting TRBD1. Germline V CDR1 and CDR2: SGHTA, FQGNSA. The CDR3 runs to 13 residues. V shed 4 bases and J 4 bases; nucleotides not matched to a gene: 3. CDR3 DNA: TGTGCCAGCAGCTCGGGACAGAGCACTGAAGCTTTCTTT. This codes for CASSSGQSTEAFF. Based on the CDR3 plus reference TRBV7-2 and TRBJ1-1, the full variable domain is GAGVSQSPSNKVTEKGKDVELRCDPISGHTALYWYRQSLGQGLEFLIYFQGNSAPDKSGLPSDRFSAERTGGSVSTLTIQRTQQEDSAVYLCASSSGQSTEAFFGQGTRLTVV.

The chain couples TRBV30 to TRBJ2-1; tentatively, D is TRBD1 or TRBD2 (5 bases each). Germline V gene lookup returns CDR1 GTSNPN and CDR2 SVGIG (reference sequence). Trimming removed 0 bases from V and 10 bases from J, with 16 bases in between. The CDR3 covers 14 residues. The CDR3 loop is CAWSVGTGYREQFF. The CDR3, as DNA: TGTGCCTGGAGTGTAGGGACGGGATACAGAGAGCAGTTCTTC.

The V call is TRBV6-1, the J call TRBJ2-1; TRBD2 might be the D (6 bases). This CDR3 region has 14 residues. The V and J ends lost 0 bases and 11 bases respectively, with 14 bases between them. Germline CDR1 and CDR2: MNHNS and SASEGT. CDR3 sequence: CASSEALGGGKQFF. The DNA for the CDR3 is TGTGCCAGCAGTGAAGCGCTCGGCGGAGGGAAGCAGTTCTTC.

The table lists this clone with a count of one. This rearrangement joins TRBV15 to TRBJ1-2, with D unclear. Germline V lookup: CDR1 LNHNV, CDR2 YYDKDF (reference sequence). V was pared by 4 bases and J by 7 bases, with 16 bases between. This CDR3 spans 14 amino acids. The CDR3, as DNA: TGTGCCACCAGCATTTCGAAGGGATTGGGTGGCTACACCTTC. It encodes CATSISKGLGGYTF.

CDR3 residues: CASSLEGANTGELFF. CDR3 bases: TGTGCCAGCAGTTTAGAAGGGGCGAACACCGGGGAGCTGTTTTTT. The chain employs TRBV27 and TRBJ2-2, with D maybe TRBD1 (5 bases). Trimming pared 2 bases from V and 0 bases from J, leaving 7 bases between. The germline V gene encodes CDR1 MNHEY and CDR2 SMNVEV (reference sequence). The CDR3 is made up of 15 amino acids.

The chain combines TRBV15 with TRBJ1-1; possibly TRBD1 for D (6 bases). Trimming stripped 0 bases from V and 11 bases from J, with 13 bases between. The CDR3 covers 13 residues. CDR1 and CDR2 (germline): LNHNV, YYDKDF (reference sequence). The CDR3 loop is CATSRDRQGRAFF. CDR3 nucleotides: TGTGCCACCAGCAGAGATCGGCAGGGGCGGGCTTTCTTT.